This passage covers 4 T cell receptor beta chains from one sample sequenced in a study of blood T cell repertoires in COVID-19. Sequencing was performed with immunoSEQ multiplex PCR; in TCRdb, only in-frame clones are kept and a portion is missing. The data hold 65,000 or so clones, with 90% observed a single time. What was sequenced was peripheral blood. These receptors originate from a man aged 55-75 years with acute or convalescent COVID-19.

V gene TRBV10-3 combines with J gene TRBJ1-4, with 7 positions matching TRBD1. Germline V gene data show CDR1 as ENHRY and CDR2 as SYGVKD. This CDR3 is 15 amino acids long. Trimming at V came to 0 bases and at J to 7 bases, leaving 5 bases not matched to a gene. The CDR3 DNA sequence: TGTGCCATCAGTGAGTCAGAGACAGGGAGTGAAAAACTGTTTTTT. Translated: CAISESETGSEKLFF.

The chain carries TRBV11-2 and TRBJ1-1, with 7 nucleotides matching TRBD1. CDR1 and CDR2 (germline): SGHAT, FQNNGV. Trimming removed 0 bases from V and 4 bases from J; junction bases left unmatched: 5. The CDR3 has 15 amino acids. The CDR3 is CASSLDQTGITEAFF. DNA of the CDR3: TGTGCCAGCAGCTTAGATCAGACAGGGATCACTGAAGCTTTCTTT. The full variable domain, rest sourced from reference TRBV11-2 and TRBJ1-1, is EAGVAQSPRYKIIEKRQSVAFWCNPISGHATLYWYQQILGQGPKLLIQFQNNGVVDDSQLPKDRFSAERLKGVDSTLKIQPAKLEDSAVYLCASSLDQTGITEAFFGQGTRLTVV.

The CDR3 sequence is CASKLQASNYGYTF. CDR3 nucleotides: TGCGCCAGCAAATTACAGGCGTCTAACTATGGCTACACCTTC. The V and J genes are TRBV5-1 and TRBJ1-2, with TRBD1 as a possible D gene (5 bases). The CDR3 totals 14 residues. Trimming stripped 6 bases from V and 0 bases from J, with 12 bases between. Germline CDR1 and CDR2: SGHRS and YFSETQ.

V is TRBV15 and J is TRBJ2-7; no clear D. V was clipped by 3 bases and J by 4 bases, with 4 bases between them. The CDR3 loop spans 11 amino acids. From germline, CDR1 is LNHNV and CDR2 YYDKDF (reference sequence). CDR3 sequence reads: CATSSLYEQYF. The CDR3 coding sequence is TGTGCCACCAGCAGTTTATACGAGCAGTACTTC.